Following are 21 T cell receptor beta chains from one sample sequenced in a study of blood T cell repertoires in COVID-19. The protocol was immunoSEQ multiplex PCR, while the TCRdb copy is restricted to in-frame clones and leaves out a portion. Of 290,000 or so clones in the sample, around nine tenths were seen once. The sample consisted of PBMCs or T cells enriched from blood (not recorded which). All receptors derive from a woman between 18 and 30 years old who had recovered from COVID-19.

The rearrangement links TRBV18 to TRBJ1-1, with 10 bases matching TRBD1. The V segment lost 5 bases and the J segment 5 bases; nucleotides outside the gene matches: 17. From germline, CDR1 is KGHSH and CDR2 LQKENI. The CDR3 is 18 amino acids. The CDR3, as DNA: TGTGCCAGCTCAACCGTTTATACGCGTGACAGGGGGCTTACTGAAGCTTTCTTT. Its translation is CASSTVYTRDRGLTEAFF.

The chain couples TRBV27 to TRBJ1-2; 9 bases agree with TRBD1. The germline V gene has CDR1 MNHEY and CDR2 SMNVEV (reference sequence). This CDR3 region has 14 residues. V lost 1 base and J lost 8; bases outside the gene matches: 5. DNA for the CDR3: TGTGCCAGCAGTTTATATGGGACAGGGAACGGCTACACCTTC. The encoded protein is CASSLYGTGNGYTF.

The chain combines TRBV3-1 (or the pseudogene TRBV3-2) with TRBJ1-5; D is ambiguous. CDR1 is LGHDT and CDR2 is YNNKEL in the germline V gene (reference sequence). The CDR3 has 14 residues. Trimming left V 6 bases short and J 4 bases short, with 13 bases between. Here the CDR3 reads CASSIGLTNQPQHF. CDR3 bases: TGTGCCAGCAGTATAGGACTGACAAATCAGCCCCAGCATTTT.

This chain connects TRBV27 to TRBJ1-6; weak D call: TRBD1 (6 bases). CDR3 size: 15 residues. CDR1 is MNHEY and CDR2 is SMNVEV in the germline V gene (reference sequence). The V end lost 5 bases, the J end lost 14 bases, and 22 bases lay between the germline ends. The CDR3 region has the DNA TGTGCCAGCAGTGTCTACTCCCTACAGGGAAGTTCCCTCCACTTT. Translating it yields CASSVYSLQGSSLHF.

The V call is TRBV6-5, the J call TRBJ2-7; D possibly corresponds to TRBD1 (6 bases). Germline values: CDR1 MNHEY, CDR2 SVGAGI. The CDR3 consists of 13 residues. V was shortened by 6 bases and J by 6 bases, with 15 bases between the two germline ends. CDR3: CASRGRRGSEQYF. In nucleotides, the CDR3 is TGTGCCAGCAGGGGACGCAGGGGAAGCGAGCAGTACTTC.

On this clone: The same CDR3 also results from other DNA sequences found in this sample. This CDR3 reads CASSLVRNEQFF. The CDR3 nucleotides read TGCGCCAGCAGCTTGGTTCGCAATGAGCAGTTCTTC. The gene calls are TRBV5-1 and TRBJ2-1, with D hard to call. This CDR3 is 12 amino acids long. Germline loops: CDR1 SGHRS, CDR2 YFSETQ. V was cut by 0 bases and J by 6 bases, with 4 bases left in between.

This sequence joins TRBV19 and TRBJ1-2; 11 bases line up with TRBD1. V lost 6 bases, J lost 2 bases, and 8 bases stayed unmatched. The germline V gene encodes CDR1 LNHDA and CDR2 SQIVND (reference sequence). This CDR3 is 16 amino acids long. In DNA form, the CDR3 reads TGTGCCAGTAGGACTCCAGGGACAGGGGGAAACTATGGCTACACCTTC. Translated: CASRTPGTGGNYGYTF.

The rearrangement joins TRBV30 to TRBJ1-1; D is unclear. This CDR3 is built from 11 residues. V dropped 5 bases and J dropped 8 bases, with 12 bases sitting between them. Germline CDR1 reads GTSNPN; CDR2 reads SVGIG (reference sequence). This CDR3 is CAWGRRGEAFF. The CDR3 coding sequence is TGTGCCTGGGGTAGGCGGGGAGAAGCTTTCTTT.

This chain links TRBV19 with TRBJ1-2; maybe TRBD1 (6 bases). Trimming left V 4 bases short and J 6 bases short, with 15 bases between. Germline CDR1 and CDR2: LNHDA and SQIVND (reference sequence). The CDR3 is 14 amino acids. The CDR3 protein is CASSTLQGNHGYTF. For the CDR3, the DNA is TGTGCCAGTAGTACCCTACAGGGAAACCATGGCTACACCTTC.

This clone was counted a few times. This chain links TRBV6-5 with TRBJ2-7; 9 nucleotides match TRBD2. This CDR3 has 13 residues. Germline values: CDR1 MNHEY, CDR2 SVGAGI. J gave up 3 bases and V 6 bases, and 3 bases lay outside the gene matches. In nucleotides, the CDR3 is TGTGCCAGCAGGGGTAGCGGGAGCTACGAGCAGTACTTC. Translated, it gives CASRGSGSYEQYF.

The chain is built from TRBV11-3 and TRBJ2-5, with 12 bases matching TRBD2. The CDR3 sequence is 19 residues long. Germline-derived CDR1 and CDR2 are SGHNT and YENEEA. The trim removed 0 bases at V and 4 bases at J, leaving 12 bases unmatched. The CDR3 bases are TGTGCCAGCAGCTTAGATTCGGCTAGCGGGGGGGCCCTGGGAGAGACCCAGTACTTC. Its translation: CASSLDSASGGALGETQYF.

In its sample, this clone was seen once. This sequence joins TRBV7-8 and TRBJ2-3; TRBD2 matches at 12 bases. Germline V gives CDR1 SGHVS, CDR2 FQNEAQ. The CDR3 is made up of 15 amino acids. The V segment lost 5 bases and the J segment 8 bases; nucleotides outside the gene matches: 8. The DNA of the CDR3 is TGTGCCAGCAGCCCTCTAGCGGGAGGGCCCCGTACGCAGTATTTT. It translates to CASSPLAGGPRTQYF.

The rearrangement joins TRBV19 to TRBJ1-5, with D unclear. The CDR3 has 16 residues. Trimming stripped 1 base from V and 0 bases from J, with 10 bases between. CDR1 LNHDA and CDR2 SQIVND come from the germline V gene (reference sequence). In DNA, the CDR3 is TGTGCCAGTAGTATAGGAGAAGTTTATAGCAATCAGCCCCAGCATTTT. Translating it yields CASSIGEVYSNQPQHF.

The chain joins TRBV7-8 to TRBJ1-1; D is ambiguous. Germline V lookup: CDR1 SGHVS, CDR2 FQNEAQ. CDR3 length: 13 residues. The V and J ends lost 5 bases and 1 base respectively, with 8 bases between them. As DNA, the CDR3 is TGTGCCAGCAGCGATGGGAGGAACACTGAAGCTTTCTTT. Encoded protein: CASSDGRNTEAFF.

The V and J genes are TRBV4-1 and TRBJ2-1; 8 bases are a match to TRBD2. Germline trimming cut 10 bases from V and 6 bases from J; bases unmatched to any gene: 14. Germline V CDR1 and CDR2: MGHRA, YSYEKL. The CDR3 runs to 15 residues. CDR3 amino acids: CATQPGAGVLNEQFF. CDR3 bases: TGCGCCACCCAGCCGGGAGCGGGAGTTCTCAATGAGCAGTTCTTC.

This clone was detected only once. V gene TRBV7-9 combines with J gene TRBJ2-3; TRBD1 aligns across 9 bases. The CDR3 is made up of 16 amino acids. CDR1 and CDR2 (germline): SEHNR, FQNEAQ (reference sequence). Unmatched junction bases numbered 7, after V lost 5 bases and J lost 1 base. The CDR3 nucleotides are TGTGCCAGCAGCCCCCGGGACAGGGACCGCACAGATACGCAGTATTTT. Translating gives CASSPRDRDRTDTQYF.

J is TRBJ2-1 and V is TRBV7-8, with 10 nucleotides matching TRBD2. The germline gives CDR1 SGHVS, CDR2 FQNEAQ. The CDR3 runs to 17 residues. Trimming took 7 bases from V and 0 from J; bases not matched to a gene: 9. The CDR3 is CASTSSSGSYSYNEQFF. The CDR3 DNA reads as TGTGCCAGCACCTCTTCTAGCGGGAGCTACTCCTACAATGAGCAGTTCTTC.

CDR3 region: CASSQDVAGEQETQYF. For the CDR3, the DNA is TGTGCCAGCAGCCAAGATGTAGCAGGGGAACAAGAGACCCAGTACTTC. The chain combines TRBV4-2 with TRBJ2-5; tentative D call: TRBD1 (6 bases). Germline CDR1 is LGHNA and CDR2 is YNFKEQ. The V end lost 0 bases, the J end lost 2 bases, and 13 bases lay between the germline ends. The CDR3 contains 16 residues.

For the CDR3, the DNA is TGTGCCAGTAAGACCCTCGCCTGGGGCGACACCGGGGAGCTGTTTTTT. It is translated as CASKTLAWGDTGELFF. The chain couples TRBV19 to TRBJ2-2, with D possibly TRBD1 on 5 matching bases. The CDR3 loop spans 16 amino acids. The V gene lost 7 bases and the J gene lost 3 bases, with 18 bases spanning the gap. Germline V gene sequence: CDR1 LNHDA, CDR2 SQIVND (reference sequence).

This sequence joins TRBV7-2 and TRBJ2-1; 7 bases agree with TRBD1. Trimming cost V 5 bases and J 4 bases; bases outside gene matches: 5. This CDR3 is built from 14 residues. Germline lookup yields CDR1 SGHTA and CDR2 FQGNSA. The CDR3 here is CASSPQGQYNEQFF. CDR3 coding DNA: TGTGCCAGCAGCCCCCAGGGACAGTACAATGAGCAGTTCTTC.

V usage is TRBV30 and J usage is TRBJ1-1; no clear D gene. This CDR3 has 12 amino acids. CDR1 is GTSNPN, CDR2 SVGIG, per germline (reference sequence). V lost 5 bases and J 3 bases, leaving 10 bases between the germline ends. The CDR3 reads CAWGSSYTEAFF. The CDR3, as DNA: TGTGCCTGGGGGTCGTCCTACACTGAAGCTTTCTTT. Supplemented by reference TRBV30 and TRBJ1-1, the full variable domain reads SQTIHQWPATLVQPVGSPLSLECTVEGTSNPNLYWYRQAAGRGLQLLFYSVGIGQISSEVPQNLSASRPQDRQFILSSKKLLLSDSGFYLCAWGSSYTEAFFGQGTRLTVV.